The 17 T cell receptor beta chains below come from one sample, sequenced in a study of blood T cell repertoires in COVID-19. Profiling relied on immunoSEQ multiplex PCR, and the TCRdb table lists in-frame clones only, not all of them. Of 130,000 to 150,000 clones in the sample, 80% to 90% are singletons; the top ten hold 4.3%. The sequenced sample consisted of peripheral blood. These receptor sequences come from a woman aged 40 to 50 with acute or convalescent COVID-19.

The CDR3 is CASSQDSGLTVYGYTF. The CDR3 DNA sequence: TGCGCCAGCAGCCAAGATAGCGGCCTGACAGTCTATGGCTACACCTTC. The chain employs TRBV4-3 and TRBJ1-2, with D perhaps TRBD1 (5 bases). This CDR3 is built from 16 residues. V gave up 0 bases and J gave up 4 bases, with 15 bases separating them. The germline gives CDR1 LGHNA, CDR2 YSLEER.

The J gene is TRBJ1-6, the V gene TRBV7-2, with D tentatively TRBD1 (5 bases). V was pared by 3 bases and J by 13 bases, with 13 bases between. The CDR3 runs 13 residues. Germline loops: CDR1 SGHTA, CDR2 FQGNSA. In nucleotides, the CDR3 is TGTGCCAGCAGCTTTCCGGGGGTATTCCCCCTCCACTTT. It is translated as CASSFPGVFPLHF.

About this clone: The junction does not match germline at one end; this may be a read error. This sequence joins TRBV4-3 and TRBJ2-4; D is possibly TRBD2 (5 bases). The CDR3 runs to 14 residues. Per germline, CDR1 LGHNA and CDR2 YSLEER. DNA of the CDR3: TGCGCCAGCAGCCCCAAGGACGGAGGCTTAAGTCGGAACTTC. Amino acid sequence: CASSPKDGGLSRNF.

The CDR3 region has the DNA TGTGCCAGTAGCAGTCCGGGGGGGCCCAAAAACATTCAGTACTTC. Translating gives CASSSPGGPKNIQYF. The chain joins TRBV19 to TRBJ2-4, with 8 bases fitting TRBD2. The CDR3 loop spans 15 amino acids. Trimming took 6 bases from V and 2 from J; bases not matched to a gene: 6. Germline V gene sequence: CDR1 LNHDA, CDR2 SQIVND (reference sequence).

The rearrangement joins TRBV28 to TRBJ1-4; TRBD1 agrees at 9 bases. The CDR3 consists of 17 residues. The V and J ends lost 8 bases and 4 bases, in that order; junction bases with no gene match: 14. CDR1 and CDR2 (germline): MDHEN, SYDVKM. The CDR3 here is CASGTILTGGVNEKLFF. The CDR3 nucleotides read TGTGCCAGCGGTACCATCCTAACAGGGGGCGTTAATGAAAAACTGTTTTTT.

J is TRBJ1-1 and V is TRBV9; TRBD1 aligns across 8 bases. The CDR3 length is 16 residues. The J segment lost 0 bases and the V segment lost 4 bases, leaving 8 bases of the junction unmatched. Per the germline V gene, CDR1 is SGDLS and CDR2 is YYNGEE. In DNA form, the CDR3 reads TGTGCCAGCAGCCGCGAGGTGGACAGGGTGAACACTGAAGCTTTCTTT. Encoded protein: CASSREVDRVNTEAFF.

Turning to this clone: This specimen includes other DNA sequences encoding the same CDR3. The V gene is TRBV7-2, the J gene TRBJ2-1; 12 nucleotides agree with TRBD2. Germline values: CDR1 SGHTA, CDR2 FQGNSA. The length of the CDR3 is 15 residues. The trim removed 4 bases at V and 6 bases at J, leaving 4 bases unmatched. The CDR3 DNA sequence: TGTGCCAGCAGCTCGGGACTAGCGGGTTCCAATGAGCAGTTCTTC. Translated, it gives CASSSGLAGSNEQFF. The full variable domain, with the rest looked up from reference TRBV7-2 and TRBJ2-1, is GAGVSQSPSNKVTEKGKDVELRCDPISGHTALYWYRQSLGQGLEFLIYFQGNSAPDKSGLPSDRFSAERTGGSVSTLTIQRTQQEDSAVYLCASSSGLAGSNEQFFGPGTRLTVL.

The genes are TRBV9 and TRBJ1-2, with D perhaps matching TRBD1 (5 bases). Per germline, CDR1 SGDLS and CDR2 YYNGEE. The V end lost 5 bases, the J end lost 8 bases, and 7 bases lay between the germline ends. The CDR3 runs to 10 residues. DNA for the CDR3: TGTGCCAGCAGGACAGCAGGCTACACCTTC. Translation gives CASRTAGYTF.

The count of this clone is one. This chain links TRBV5-1 with TRBJ1-1, with a weak D call TRBD1 (6 bases). The CDR3 is made up of 15 amino acids. The V gene's germline CDR1 is SGHRS and CDR2 YFSETQ. Trimming stripped 0 bases from V and 1 base from J, with 10 bases between. The CDR3 sequence: CASSLGQVPNTEAFF. Written as DNA, the CDR3 is TGCGCCAGCAGCTTGGGACAGGTACCGAACACTGAAGCTTTCTTT.

The chain carries TRBV7-9 and TRBJ1-1, with a possible D match to TRBD1 (5 bases). CDR1 is SEHNR, CDR2 FQNEAQ, per germline (reference sequence). Trimming cost V 7 bases and J 1 base, with 10 bases left between them. This CDR3 is built from 13 residues. DNA for the CDR3: TGTGCCAGCAAGATGACAGCGAACACTGAAGCTTTCTTT. Encoded protein: CASKMTANTEAFF.

The rearrangement links TRBV7-8 to TRBJ2-7; 13 nucleotides line up with TRBD2. Germline V gene data show CDR1 as SGHVS and CDR2 as FQNEAQ. With V trimmed by 4 bases and J by 4 bases, 4 bases remained unmatched. This CDR3 is 15 amino acids long. As DNA, the CDR3 is TGTGCCAGCAGCTCCCCGGGACTAGCGGGGTACGAGCAGTACTTC. It codes for CASSSPGLAGYEQYF.

The V call is TRBV29-1, the J call TRBJ2-5, with D hard to call. Germline CDR1 is SQVTM and CDR2 is ANQGSEA. This CDR3 comprises 11 residues. The V gene lost 1 base and the J gene lost 4 bases, with 4 bases spanning the gap. CDR3: CSVEALETQYF. The CDR3 bases are TGCAGCGTTGAAGCCCTAGAGACCCAGTACTTC.

V gene TRBV9 combines with J gene TRBJ1-2; 7 bases are a match to TRBD1. CDR1 and CDR2 (germline): SGDLS, YYNGEE. V trimming: 3 bases; J trimming: 2 bases; junction bases outside the gene matches: 1. The CDR3 is made up of 13 amino acids. CDR3 region: CASSEGQNYGYTF. The CDR3 DNA follows: TGTGCCAGCAGCGAGGGACAGAACTATGGCTACACCTTC. The full variable domain, its missing parts supplied by reference TRBV9 and TRBJ1-2, is DSGVTQTPKHLITATGQRVTLRCSPRSGDLSVYWYQQSLDQGLQFLIQYYNGEERAKGNILERFSAQQFPDLHSELNLSSLELGDSALYFCASSEGQNYGYTFGSGTRLTVV.

The chain recombines TRBV27 with TRBJ2-3, with 11 bases identical to TRBD2. This CDR3 region has 16 residues. Per the germline V gene, CDR1 is MNHEY and CDR2 is SMNVEV (reference sequence). The V segment lost 5 bases and the J segment 7 bases; nucleotides outside the gene matches: 11. The CDR3 sequence: CASSPTGLAAVYTQYF. The DNA for the CDR3 is TGTGCCAGCAGTCCCACGGGACTAGCGGCGGTGTATACGCAGTATTTT.

Note on this clone: In the same sample, other DNA sequences code for this CDR3. This chain joins TRBV12-3 or TRBV12-4 and TRBJ1-1; D not certain. Trimming left V 6 bases short and J 1 base short, with 9 bases between. The length of the CDR3 is 13 residues. The CDR3 DNA is TGTGCCAGCAGCAGTACACGGAACACTGAAGCTTTCTTT. This encodes CASSSTRNTEAFF.

The chain combines TRBV30 with TRBJ2-4, with D uncertain. The CDR3 length is 12 residues. Per germline, CDR1 GTSNPN and CDR2 SVGIG (reference sequence). V lost 5 bases to trimming and J lost 0 bases, with 5 bases between them. In DNA form, the CDR3 reads TGTGCCTGGCGTTTAGCCAAAAACATTCAGTACTTC. It yields the protein CAWRLAKNIQYF.

This clone was counted a single time. The chain links TRBV7-2 to TRBJ1-5, with 9 nucleotides matching TRBD1. The ends lost 10 bases at V and 7 bases at J; junction bases unmatched: 8. The CDR3 sequence is 13 residues long. Germline V lookup: CDR1 SGHTA, CDR2 FQGNSA. CDR3 in DNA: TGTGCCACATCACAGGGGGCGCGGCAGCCCCAGCATTTT. As protein: CATSQGARQPQHF.